This T cell receptor (beta chain) was retrieved from a study of beta chain features in type 1 diabetes. Study-level information: Sorted cells examined across all samples numbered about 110,000,000. Study-level findings and limits: Type 1 diabetes patients showed a moderate but significant shortening of TCRB CDR3s in all four CD4+ subsets. Insertion counts at VDJ junctions were lower in type 1 diabetes patients, who also showed more deletions there.

Expressed TCRB transcripts were sequenced, since all the RNA that had been isolated was reverse transcribed. Sequenced by immunoSEQ multiplex PCR; TCRdb stores in-frame clones only, minus some. The sample contains around 300,000 clones, about 11% of which appear only once. Germline V gives CDR1 SNHLY, CDR2 FYNNEI. Losses at the gene ends were 7 bases for V and 6 bases for J; bases not matched to a gene: 9. This CDR3 is built from 15 residues. A remark on this clone: Its antigen is not identified.

The chain recombines TRBV2 with TRBJ2-3; TRBD2 matches 11 bases. The TCR comes from a woman aged 25 to 39 in good health. Sequenced: naive CD4+ T cells from blood. The CDR3 spells CASIVTSGSPDTQYF. Written as DNA, the CDR3 is TGTGCCAGCATCGTCACTAGCGGGAGCCCCGATACGCAGTATTTT.